The entry below gives a single T cell receptor (beta chain) sequence along with its context. What it binds is not known. This CDR3 spans 15 amino acids. Germline CDR1 reads SGHRS; CDR2 reads YFSETQ. Trimming left V 4 bases short and J 1 base short, with 14 bases between. This record belongs to a study of blood T cells in healthy people across ages. In the study overall: T cells yielded about one barcoded beta molecule per two cells through template switching.

Next came a second PCR, run for about 7 to 12 cycles, which used a sample-barcoded 5' primer along with a J-beta primer mix. TCRdb re-derived calls from the 5' RACE reads in MiXCR, one entry per CDR3 protein. The sample lists hundreds of thousands of distinct CDR3 sequences; 49% were seen once. Whole-study results and caveats: A strong correlation between TCR beta diversity and naive T cell percentage was seen. There were more naive CD4+ cells and higher diversity in long-lived donors than in aged donors. Diversity was estimated from one million T cells, and these estimates were considered underestimates.

The TCR comes from a woman in her fifties or sixties in good health. The chain carries TRBV5-1 and TRBJ2-5; D might be TRBD2 (6 bases). Sequences were obtained from blood. CDR3 sequence reads: CASSPFVGGQETQYF. Here the CDR3 DNA reads TGCGCCAGCAGCCCCTTCGTGGGAGGCCAAGAGACCCAGTACTTC.